The table lists the clone carrying this T cell receptor beta chain with a count of one. Generated by immunoSEQ multiplex PCR, the TCRdb table keeps only in-frame clones and is missing some. The sample comprises about 300,000 clones, around 84% of which are singletons, and over 9.5% rests with the top ten. The entry originates in a study of blood T cell repertoires in COVID-19. Whole-study context: PBMCs, B-cell-depleted T cells, or T cells were the source of the cDNA or gDNA that made up the material.

Germline-derived CDR1 and CDR2 are SQVTM and ANQGSEA. CDR3 size: 13 residues. Between the trimmed V and J ends, which lost 7 bases and 0 bases, there was a span of 9 bases. The sample comprised PBMCs or T cells enriched from blood (not recorded which). The J gene is TRBJ2-2, the V gene TRBV29-1, with D maybe TRBD1 (5 bases). The TCR was taken from a woman under 30 who had recovered from COVID-19. The CDR3 DNA follows: TGCAGCGCAAAACAGGCGAACACCGGGGAGCTGTTTTTT. Its protein product is CSAKQANTGELFF.